The entry below gives a single TCR beta chain sequence along with its context. Its target is not known. As for treatment: approximately nine-day PBMC culture with coronavirus spike peptide pools or control peptides (ViraFEST assay). Culture of fewer than 2.5 million PBMCs per well took place with approximately 9 IU/ml IL-2 and 10 ug/ml peptide pools. An Oncomine TCR Beta short-read assay was used to sequence the DNA from cultured CD4+ T cells. TCRdb used MiXCR to reprocess the PCR reads, holding one entry per CDR3 protein. The top ten clones hold about 16% of a sample with 20,000 to 25,000 distinct CDR3 sequences, roughly 71% of them seen once. With 3 bases removed from V and 4 bases from J, the gap between germline ends came to 10 bases. Germline V gene data show CDR1 as DFQATT and CDR2 as SNEGSKA (reference sequence). The CDR3 loop spans 13 amino acids. This entry is derived from a study of vaccination and CD4 T cells after COVID-19.

Points from the study as a whole: Vaccine-specific clones in convalescent patients were spike mono-reactive in 304 of 307 cases.

The rearrangement joins TRBV20-1 to TRBJ1-3; D remains unclear. Sample: CD4+ T cells from blood, cultured in vitro, taken after SARS-CoV-2 vaccination. This sequence originates from a human donor who received a COVID-19 vaccine. CDR3 sequence (DNA): TGCAGTGCTAGGGTGCAAGGGGGAAACACCATATATTTT. Translating it yields CSARVQGGNTIYF.